This is a list of T cell receptor beta chains from one sample in a study of blood T cells in healthy people across ages. TCRdb independently ran MiXCR on the 5' RACE reads; one entry per CDR3 protein. The table has 630,000 or so distinct CDR3 sequences, about 30% seen once; the top ten hold approximately 15%. The sequenced material came from blood. The source of these receptors is an elderly woman in good health. Each CDR3 is given with its conserved first and last residue. The order of the fields is CDR3 length, J gene, D gene, clone size, V gene, CDR3 DNA, CDR3 protein. D genes are given only for firm matches. Clone size appears in some rows only: once, few, many, or a class for an expanded clone.

cdr3_length: 15
j_call: TRBJ1-2
d_call: TRBD1
clone_size: many
v_call: TRBV20-1
cdr3_nt: TGCAGTGCTAGACCAGCCGGGACAGTCAACTATGGCTACACCTTC
cdr3_aa: CSARPAGTVNYGYTF

cdr3_length: 15
j_call: TRBJ2-3
d_call: .
clone_size: .
v_call: TRBV20-1
cdr3_nt: TGCAGTGCTAGGCCCCCGAAACTAGGCACAGATACGCAGTATTTT
cdr3_aa: CSARPPKLGTDTQYF

cdr3_length: 16
j_call: TRBJ2-5
d_call: TRBD2
clone_size: many
v_call: TRBV6-6
cdr3_nt: TGTGCCAGCAGTTATCCTCCAGCGGGGTTGCAAGAGACCCAGTACTTC
cdr3_aa: CASSYPPAGLQETQYF

cdr3_length: 13
j_call: TRBJ2-7
d_call: .
clone_size: once
v_call: TRBV12-3/TRBV12-4
cdr3_nt: TGTGCCAGCAACGCGGGCGACTCCTACGAGCAGTACTTC
cdr3_aa: CASNAGDSYEQYF

cdr3_length: 14
j_call: TRBJ2-5
d_call: TRBD2
clone_size: many
v_call: TRBV7-2
cdr3_nt: TGTGCCAGCAGTGGAGCGGGGGGGCCAGAGACCCAGTACTTC
cdr3_aa: CASSGAGGPETQYF

cdr3_length: 15
j_call: TRBJ2-1
d_call: TRBD1
clone_size: many
v_call: TRBV11-2
cdr3_nt: TGTGCCAGCAGCCGTAACAGGGGGACTTACAATGAGCAGTTCTTC
cdr3_aa: CASSRNRGTYNEQFF

cdr3_length: 15
j_call: TRBJ1-2
d_call: TRBD1
clone_size: many
v_call: TRBV4-3
cdr3_nt: TGCGCCAGCAGCCAATCCGGGACAGGCAACTATGGCTACACCTTC
cdr3_aa: CASSQSGTGNYGYTF

cdr3_length: 14
j_call: TRBJ2-5
d_call: TRBD1
clone_size: many
v_call: TRBV5-1
cdr3_nt: TGTGCCAGCAGCACCGGACAGGGCAGAGAGACCCAGTACTTC
cdr3_aa: CASSTGQGRETQYF

cdr3_length: 14
j_call: TRBJ2-1
d_call: .
clone_size: .
v_call: TRBV19
cdr3_nt: TGTGCCAGTAGTCTCCGCAGGGGCCAAGAGACCCAGTTCTTC
cdr3_aa: CASSLRRGQETQFF

cdr3_length: 13
j_call: TRBJ1-1
d_call: .
clone_size: many
v_call: TRBV5-1
cdr3_nt: TGCGCCAGCAGCTTGGTTTTCGGCACTGAAGCTTTCTTT
cdr3_aa: CASSLVFGTEAFF

cdr3_length: 13
j_call: TRBJ2-3
d_call: TRBD2
clone_size: many
v_call: TRBV20-1
cdr3_nt: TGCAGTGCTAGAGATCTGGGAGGGGATACGCAGTATTTT
cdr3_aa: CSARDLGGDTQYF